This T cell receptor (beta chain) stems from a study of OX40 agonist ivuxolimab in advanced cancers. Study-wide results and caveats: The study observed clonal expansion of CD4+ and CD8+ blood T cells by week 6 at 0.1 to 3.0 mg/kg.

The data were produced by immunoSEQ multiplex PCR, yet TCRdb's version contains in-frame clones alone and is incomplete. The sample yields more than 65,000 clones, 70% to 85% seen once. With respect to this clone: Its target is not known.

The germline V and J ends were trimmed by 3 bases and 3 bases, with 9 bases remaining between them. CDR1 is SQVTM, CDR2 ANQGSEA, per germline. The CDR3 consists of 13 residues. The clonotype comes from an adult with an advanced solid tumor such as melanoma, head and neck, liver or kidney cancer. The chain links TRBV29-1 to TRBJ2-1; tentatively, D is TRBD2 (6 bases). The sample was CD4+ or CD8+ T cells sorted from blood, taken in a trial of the OX40 agonist ivuxolimab. This CDR3 reads CSVDLSGYNEQFF. CDR3 coding DNA: TGCAGCGTTGATCTTAGCGGCTACAATGAGCAGTTCTTC.